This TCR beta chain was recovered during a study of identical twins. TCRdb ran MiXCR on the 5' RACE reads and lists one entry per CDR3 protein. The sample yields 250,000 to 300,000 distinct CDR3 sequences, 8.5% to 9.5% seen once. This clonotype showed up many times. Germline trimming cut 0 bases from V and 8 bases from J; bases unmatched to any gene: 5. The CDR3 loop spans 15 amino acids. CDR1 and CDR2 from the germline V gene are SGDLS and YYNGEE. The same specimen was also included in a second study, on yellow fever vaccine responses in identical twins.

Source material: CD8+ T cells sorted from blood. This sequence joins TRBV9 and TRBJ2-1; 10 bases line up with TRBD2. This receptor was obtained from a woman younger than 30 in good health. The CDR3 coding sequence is TGTGCCAGCAGCGTAGGGCTAGCGGGAGTCTATGAGCAGTTCTTC. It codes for CASSVGLAGVYEQFF. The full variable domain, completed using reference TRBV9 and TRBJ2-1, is DSGVTQTPKHLITATGQRVTLRCSPRSGDLSVYWYQQSLDQGLQFLIQYYNGEERAKGNILERFSAQQFPDLHSELNLSSLELGDSALYFCASSVGLAGVYEQFFGPGTRLTVL.